The 28 T cell receptor beta chains in this list originate from one sample, sequenced in a study of OX40 agonist ivuxolimab in advanced cancers. Measured with immunoSEQ multiplex PCR; TCRdb has only the in-frame clones, and not every one. The sample has over 45,000 clones; around 88% are singletons. Sequencing used CD4+ or CD8+ T cells sorted from blood, obtained in a trial of the OX40 agonist ivuxolimab. The source is an adult with an advanced solid tumor such as melanoma, head and neck, liver or kidney cancer.

The chain links TRBV28 to TRBJ1-5; D is undetermined. The germline gives CDR1 MDHEN, CDR2 SYDVKM. The CDR3 covers 15 residues. With 3 bases removed from V and 0 bases from J, the gap between germline ends came to 9 bases. CDR3 amino acids: CASSLNGYSNQPQHF. The CDR3 DNA reads TGTGCCAGCAGTTTGAACGGTTATAGCAATCAGCCCCAGCATTTT.

The chain links TRBV28 to TRBJ2-5; 10 bases agree with TRBD2. Gene TRBJ2-7 matches the end of the DNA better, so the J call may be wrong. Germline V lookup: CDR1 MDHEN, CDR2 SYDVKM. This CDR3 spans 17 amino acids. The CDR3 loop is CASSLFQPTSGAYEQYF. In nucleotides, the CDR3 is TGTGCCAGCAGTTTATTTCAACCAACTAGCGGGGCCTACGAGCAGTACTTC.

CDR3 coding DNA: TGTGCCAGCAGCTTACAGTCTTATACTGGAAACACCATATATTTT. Its protein is CASSLQSYTGNTIYF. The rearrangement uses TRBV7-6 and TRBJ1-3; D is ambiguous. The CDR3 sequence is 15 residues long. In germline, CDR1 is SGHVS, CDR2 FNYEAQ. V lost 2 bases and J 2 bases, leaving 10 bases between the germline ends.

This clone has only one observation. The V call is TRBV9, the J call TRBJ2-6; D unresolved. Trimming stripped 0 bases from V and 3 bases from J, with 10 bases between. CDR3 size: 16 residues. The germline CDR1 and CDR2 sequences are SGDLS and YYNGEE. In nucleotides, the CDR3 is TGTGCCAGCAGCGTAGGAGTGGCAAGTGGGGCCAACGTCCTGACTTTC. This translates into CASSVGVASGANVLTF.

The chain links TRBV27 to TRBJ2-2, with D perhaps matching TRBD1 or TRBD2 (5 bases each). Germline V gene sequence: CDR1 MNHEY, CDR2 SMNVEV (reference sequence). This CDR3 region has 16 residues. The V gene lost 0 bases and the J gene lost 3 bases, with 11 bases spanning the gap. The CDR3 sequence: CASSLSEGRYTGELFF. The CDR3 DNA reads as TGTGCCAGCAGTTTATCCGAGGGGCGGTACACCGGGGAGCTGTTTTTT.

This rearrangement joins TRBV27 to TRBJ2-7; the D is unclear. V lost 2 bases and J 4 bases, leaving 9 bases between the germline ends. The CDR3 consists of 13 residues. Germline CDR1 is MNHEY and CDR2 is SMNVEV (reference sequence). CDR3 nucleotide sequence: TGTGCCAGCAGTTTAGGTAGGGCATACGAGCAGTACTTC. This codes for CASSLGRAYEQYF.

This clone was found once. The V call is TRBV27, the J call TRBJ1-1; D is ambiguous. The CDR3 covers 13 residues. Germline values: CDR1 MNHEY, CDR2 SMNVEV (reference sequence). V lost 4 bases and J 1 base, leaving 7 bases between the germline ends. CDR3 protein: CASSWGGNTEAFF. CDR3 DNA sequence: TGTGCCAGCAGTTGGGGAGGGAACACTGAAGCTTTCTTT.

The chain carries TRBV27 and TRBJ2-7, with D maybe TRBD2 (5 bases). Per germline, CDR1 MNHEY and CDR2 SMNVEV (reference sequence). Deletions cut 3 bases from V and 2 bases from J, with 8 bases between. The CDR3 sequence is 13 residues long. The CDR3 loop is CASSLDWTYEQYF. The CDR3 DNA sequence: TGTGCCAGCAGTTTGGACTGGACCTACGAGCAGTACTTC.

The chain is built from TRBV19 and TRBJ2-3, with 12 bases lining up with TRBD2. V gave up 9 bases and J gave up 3 bases; unmatched junction bases: 7. CDR1 is LNHDA, CDR2 SQIVND, per germline (reference sequence). The CDR3 has 15 amino acids. This CDR3 reads CASRSLAGGTDTQYF. The CDR3 nucleotides are TGTGCCAGCCGCTCACTAGCGGGAGGTACAGATACGCAGTATTTT. The full variable domain, with the rest looked up from reference TRBV19 and TRBJ2-3, is DGGITQSPKYLFRKEGQNVTLSCEQNLNHDAMYWYRQDPGQGLRLIYYSQIVNDFQKGDIAEGYSVSREKKESFPLTVTSAQKNPTAFYLCASRSLAGGTDTQYFGPGTRLTVL.

The chain employs TRBV19 and TRBJ1-2; no firm D call. The V end was cut by 7 bases, the J end by 3 bases, with 15 bases between. Germline V gives CDR1 LNHDA, CDR2 SQIVND (reference sequence). The length of the CDR3 is 14 residues. The CDR3 loop is CASTYKGSHYGYTF. CDR3 bases: TGTGCCAGTACGTATAAAGGGTCGCACTATGGCTACACCTTC.

The chain joins TRBV5-4 to TRBJ2-1, with TRBD1 matching 7 bases. The V gene end was trimmed by 4 bases and the J gene end by 5 bases; junction bases not matched to a gene: 6. Looked up from germline, CDR1 is SGHNT and CDR2 is YYREEE (reference sequence). The CDR3 extends over 14 amino acids. CDR3 loop: CASSNGDRDNEQFF. As DNA, the CDR3 is TGTGCCAGCAGCAACGGGGACAGAGACAATGAGCAGTTCTTC. Full variable domain (outside the CDR3, taken from reference TRBV5-4 and TRBJ2-1): ETGVTQSPTHLIKTRGQQVTLRCSSQSGHNTVSWYQQALGQGPQFIFQYYREEENGRGNFPPRFSGLQFPNYSSELNVNALELDDSALYLCASSNGDRDNEQFFGPGTRLTVL.

The V call is TRBV7-6, the J call TRBJ1-4; D unresolved. V shed 4 bases and J shed 11 bases, with 11 bases lying between them. The CDR3 spans 12 residues. Germline V gene data show CDR1 as SGHVS and CDR2 as FNYEAQ. The CDR3 DNA follows: TGTGCCAGCAGCTCTCAAGTCGGGAAACTGTTTTTT. It translates to CASSSQVGKLFF.

This rearrangement joins TRBV19 to TRBJ1-2; possibly TRBD1 for D (5 bases). V was pared by 10 bases and J by 5 bases, with 23 bases between. Germline lookup yields CDR1 LNHDA and CDR2 SQIVND (reference sequence). The CDR3 length is 15 residues. DNA of the CDR3: TGTGCCACCCCGGTTACAGGTGCGTACCTATATGGCTACACCTTC. It codes for CATPVTGAYLYGYTF.

The chain is built from TRBV6-1 and TRBJ1-1; weak D call: TRBD1 (6 bases). Trimming removed 5 bases from V and 4 bases from J, with 14 bases in between. In germline, CDR1 is MNHNS, CDR2 SASEGT. The CDR3 length is 14 residues. DNA for the CDR3: TGTGCCAGCAGTCAATACGGACAGCTCACTGAAGCTTTCTTT. Protein sequence: CASSQYGQLTEAFF.

This clone was detected only once. The CDR3 DNA reads as TGTGCCAGCATCCAAACAGATACGCAGTATTTT. This sequence encodes CASIQTDTQYF. The chain recombines TRBV27 with TRBJ2-3; D is ambiguous. V shed 7 bases and J shed 3 bases, with 5 bases lying between them. The CDR3 sequence is 11 residues long. The V gene's germline CDR1 is MNHEY and CDR2 SMNVEV (reference sequence).

The rearrangement joins TRBV18 to TRBJ2-7, with D hard to call. V lost 0 bases and J lost 0, with 6 bases in between. Germline V gives CDR1 KGHSH, CDR2 LQKENI. CDR3 length equals 14 residues. The CDR3 region has the DNA TGTGCCAGCTCACCACCGGGGTCCTCCTACGAGCAGTACTTC. The encoded protein is CASSPPGSSYEQYF.

V and J are TRBV2 and TRBJ1-1, with unresolved D. Germline V gives CDR1 SNHLY, CDR2 FYNNEI. This CDR3 spans 12 amino acids. Trimming stripped 2 bases from V and 9 bases from J, with 10 bases between. CDR3 sequence: CASSEIGRKAFF. CDR3 nucleotide sequence: TGTGCCAGCAGTGAAATAGGGCGGAAAGCTTTCTTT. Variable domain in full (rest from reference TRBV2 and TRBJ1-1): EPEVTQTPSHQVTQMGQEVILRCVPISNHLYFYWYRQILGQKVEFLVSFYNNEISEKSEIFDDQFSVERPDGSNFTLKIRSTKLEDSAMYFCASSEIGRKAFFGQGTRLTVV.

V and J are TRBV19 and TRBJ2-2; 8 bases map to TRBD2. Germline assignment: CDR1 LNHDA and CDR2 SQIVND (reference sequence). Trimming removed 5 bases from V and 6 bases from J; junction bases left unmatched: 11. This CDR3 spans 16 amino acids. The CDR3 protein is CASSWTAGVQAGELFF. In nucleotides, the CDR3 is TGTGCCAGTAGTTGGACAGCGGGGGTCCAGGCCGGGGAGCTGTTTTTT.

The CDR3 bases are TGTGCCAGTAGTATGGAGGGTACCACTGAAGCTTTCTTT. Encoded protein: CASSMEGTTEAFF. The chain joins TRBV19 to TRBJ1-1, with D uncertain. V lost 3 bases to trimming and J lost 4 bases, with 9 bases between them. This CDR3 is 13 amino acids long. CDR1 and CDR2 (germline): LNHDA, SQIVND (reference sequence).

The chain links TRBV5-6 to TRBJ2-7, with TRBD1 matching over 7 bases. Germline-derived CDR1 and CDR2 are SGHDT and YYEEEE. The V gene end was trimmed by 4 bases and the J gene end by 1 base; junction bases not matched to a gene: 8. The CDR3 sequence is 15 residues long. The chain's CDR3 is CASSQSTGFSYEQYF. As DNA, the CDR3 is TGTGCCAGCAGCCAGTCGACAGGGTTTTCCTACGAGCAGTACTTC.

The gene calls are TRBV5-8 and TRBJ1-4; D call uncertain. This CDR3 contains 14 residues. Germline CDR1 reads SGHTS; CDR2 reads YDEGEE. V lost 2 bases and J lost 6, with 11 bases in between. In DNA, the CDR3 is TGTGCCAGCAGCTTCTTTAACTCAGATGAAAAACTGTTTTTT. Its protein product is CASSFFNSDEKLFF.

J is TRBJ2-1 and V is TRBV28, with 7 bases aligning to TRBD1. The CDR3 has 16 amino acids. V dropped 4 bases and J dropped 6; count of bases not matched to a gene: 12. The germline V gene has CDR1 MDHEN and CDR2 SYDVKM. The chain's CDR3 is CASSSDRESLLNEQFF. The CDR3 coding sequence is TGTGCCAGCAGTTCCGACAGGGAGTCGCTCCTCAATGAGCAGTTCTTC.

V is TRBV9 and J is TRBJ2-1, with D tentatively TRBD1 (5 bases). The CDR3 length is 12 residues. CDR1 and CDR2 from the germline V gene are SGDLS and YYNGEE. V lost 4 bases, J lost 10 bases, and 12 bases lay in between. The CDR3 coding sequence is TGTGCCAGCAGCCCCCTGTGGACAGAGCAGTTCTTC. It is translated as CASSPLWTEQFF.

J is TRBJ1-4 and V is TRBV6-1; TRBD1 aligns across 9 bases. Germline trimming cut 6 bases from V and 7 bases from J; bases unmatched to any gene: 6. Germline CDR1 MNHNS, CDR2 SASEGT. This CDR3 comprises 14 residues. In DNA form, the CDR3 reads TGTGCCAGCAGGAGGGGGACAGGGCTTGAAAAACTGTTTTTT. As protein: CASRRGTGLEKLFF.

The genes are TRBV7-9 and TRBJ1-1; 7 bases are shared with TRBD1. Germline V gives CDR1 SEHNR, CDR2 FQNEAQ (reference sequence). V gave up 3 bases and J gave up 8 bases; unmatched junction bases: 18. CDR3 length: 17 residues. For the CDR3, the DNA is TGTGCCAGCAGCTTTCCGAGTGATGTGACAGGGCCCCTGGAAGCTTTCTTT. Translating it yields CASSFPSDVTGPLEAFF.

V gene TRBV19 combines with J gene TRBJ2-3; no clear D gene. Germline lookup yields CDR1 LNHDA and CDR2 SQIVND (reference sequence). Trimming cost V 3 bases and J 6 bases, with 16 bases left between them. The CDR3 runs to 15 residues. CDR3 residues: CASSIEGPEWDTQYF. The CDR3 DNA is TGTGCCAGTAGTATTGAAGGTCCGGAATGGGATACGCAGTATTTT.

V usage is TRBV9 and J usage is TRBJ2-7; TRBD1 aligns across 7 bases. Germline V gene lookup returns CDR1 SGDLS and CDR2 YYNGEE. The CDR3 has 16 amino acids. Trimming cost V 3 bases and J 2 bases; bases outside gene matches: 11. Written as DNA, the CDR3 is TGTGCCAGCAGCGCCCTGGGGACAGCTAGAGCCTACGAGCAGTACTTC. This encodes CASSALGTARAYEQYF.

In the case of this clone: A read error may produce the germline difference seen at one junction end. The chain joins TRBV27 to TRBJ2-3; 7 bases are a match to TRBD1. In germline, CDR1 is MNHEY, CDR2 SMNVEV (reference sequence). The CDR3 has 16 residues. The CDR3 bases are TGTGCCAGCAATTTAGCCCCGACAGGGTCCACAGATACGCAGTATTTT. Its translation is CASNLAPTGSTDTQYF.